These 29 T cell receptor beta chains were all obtained from the same sample, sequenced in a study of blood T cell repertoires in COVID-19. Sequenced by immunoSEQ multiplex PCR; TCRdb stores in-frame clones only, minus some. Of more than 150,000 clones listed, roughly 80% are singletons. Sequenced input: peripheral blood. These receptors all come from a man aged 60-69 years with acute or convalescent COVID-19.

The chain links TRBV5-1 to TRBJ1-4, with 9 nucleotides matching TRBD1. This CDR3 region has 14 residues. In germline, CDR1 is SGHRS, CDR2 YFSETQ. Unmatched junction bases numbered 6, after V lost 5 bases and J lost 7 bases. This chain's CDR3 is CASRTGTGTEKLFF. The CDR3 DNA follows: TGCGCCAGCAGAACGGGGACAGGGACTGAAAAACTGTTTTTT.

The chain couples TRBV5-6 to TRBJ1-6; the D gene is possibly TRBD1 (6 bases). The CDR3 length is 14 residues. Germline CDR1 SGHDT, CDR2 YYEEEE. The V end was cut by 1 base, the J end by 7 bases, with 9 bases between. CDR3 loop: CASSLQGQNSPLHF. The CDR3 DNA is TGTGCCAGCAGCTTGCAGGGGCAGAATTCACCCCTCCACTTT. Full variable domain (missing parts from reference TRBV5-6 and TRBJ1-6): DAGVTQSPTHLIKTRGQQVTLRCSPKSGHDTVSWYQQALGQGPQFIFQYYEEEERQRGNFPDRFSGHQFPNYSSELNVNALLLGDSALYLCASSLQGQNSPLHFGNGTRLTVT.

The V gene is TRBV5-4, the J gene TRBJ1-2; D is uncertain. The CDR3 contains 13 residues. V was pared by 4 bases and J by 5 bases, with 12 bases between. Germline values: CDR1 SGHNT, CDR2 YYREEE (reference sequence). The CDR3 spells CASSLLQQYGYTF. Here the CDR3 DNA reads TGTGCCAGCAGCCTCCTACAGCAGTATGGCTACACCTTC. The full variable domain, rest sourced from reference TRBV5-4 and TRBJ1-2, is ETGVTQSPTHLIKTRGQQVTLRCSSQSGHNTVSWYQQALGQGPQFIFQYYREEENGRGNFPPRFSGLQFPNYSSELNVNALELDDSALYLCASSLLQQYGYTFGSGTRLTVV.

The rearrangement uses TRBV6-7 and TRBJ1-5; a weak D match, TRBD1 (6 bases). TRBV6-7 is reported as an ORF; its role is uncertain. V lost 2 bases to trimming and J lost 0 bases, with 11 bases between them. CDR3 length: 16 amino acids. CDR3 region: CASSYPGGRSNQPQHF. CDR3 sequence (DNA): TGTGCCAGCAGTTACCCCGGGGGGCGTAGCAATCAGCCCCAGCATTTT.

V gene TRBV12-3 or TRBV12-4 combines with J gene TRBJ1-1, with 7 bases that match TRBD1. The CDR3 length is 12 residues. The V gene end was trimmed by 1 base and the J gene end by 11 bases; junction bases not matched to a gene: 4. The CDR3 DNA reads as TGTGCCAGCAGTTTAGTGGGCAGGGGGGCTTTCTTT. This sequence encodes CASSLVGRGAFF.

The chain links TRBV18 to TRBJ2-1; TRBD2 matches 9 bases. CDR3 size: 14 residues. V shed 2 bases and J 5 bases; nucleotides not matched to a gene: 1. CDR1 is KGHSH and CDR2 is LQKENI in the germline V gene. The CDR3 is CASSPAGGNNEQFF. The CDR3 DNA reads as TGTGCCAGCTCACCAGCGGGGGGGAACAATGAGCAGTTCTTC.

This clone was seen only once. The chain has TRBV24-1 and TRBJ2-1; TRBD2 matches at 16 bases. V dropped 5 bases and J dropped 8; count of bases not matched to a gene: 8. The CDR3 sequence is 17 residues long. CDR1 and CDR2 (germline): KGHDR, SFDVKD. CDR3 sequence (DNA): TGTGCCACCAGTGCCGGGACTAGCGGGGGGGCGTGGGATGAGCAGTTCTTC. It yields the protein CATSAGTSGGAWDEQFF.

The CDR3 loop is CASSTWWGQGDNEQFF. The DNA for the CDR3 is TGTGCCAGCAGTACCTGGTGGGGGCAGGGGGACAATGAGCAGTTCTTC. The J gene is TRBJ2-1, the V gene TRBV27; 7 nucleotides agree with TRBD1. The ends lost 5 bases at V and 5 bases at J; junction bases unmatched: 12. Germline V gene sequence: CDR1 MNHEY, CDR2 SMNVEV (reference sequence). The CDR3 is made up of 16 amino acids.

The V and J genes are TRBV4-3 and TRBJ2-1; a weak D match, TRBD2 (7 bases). Germline V CDR1 and CDR2: LGHNA, YSLEER. This CDR3 is built from 16 residues. V was clipped by 2 bases and J by 0 bases, with 11 bases between them. This CDR3 is CASSQTGGHSYNEQFF. The CDR3 DNA reads as TGCGCCAGCAGCCAAACCGGGGGGCACTCCTACAATGAGCAGTTCTTC.

The J gene is TRBJ2-1, the V gene TRBV10-3; 8 nucleotides align to TRBD2. Germline V gene lookup returns CDR1 ENHRY and CDR2 SYGVKD. The CDR3 runs to 15 residues. The trim removed 0 bases at V and 3 bases at J, leaving 1 base unmatched. CDR3 region: CAISESREGYNEQFF. The CDR3 DNA is TGTGCCATCAGTGAGTCACGGGAGGGCTACAATGAGCAGTTCTTC.

The V gene is TRBV11-2, the J gene TRBJ1-1; 9 positions match TRBD1. With V trimmed by 4 bases and J by 4 bases, 7 bases remained unmatched. CDR3 length equals 15 residues. Germline V gene lookup returns CDR1 SGHAT and CDR2 FQNNGV. Written as DNA, the CDR3 is TGTGCCAGCAGCTACCCCGGGACAGGGAGCACTGAAGCTTTCTTT. Protein sequence: CASSYPGTGSTEAFF. The full variable domain, rest sourced from reference TRBV11-2 and TRBJ1-1, is EAGVAQSPRYKIIEKRQSVAFWCNPISGHATLYWYQQILGQGPKLLIQFQNNGVVDDSQLPKDRFSAERLKGVDSTLKIQPAKLEDSAVYLCASSYPGTGSTEAFFGQGTRLTVV.

The rearrangement links TRBV7-2 to TRBJ1-6; no clear D gene. Germline V gene data show CDR1 as SGHTA and CDR2 as FQGNSA. V gave up 2 bases and J gave up 13 bases, with 12 bases separating them. The CDR3 extends over 13 amino acids. CDR3 protein: CASSLLAVTPLHF. Written as DNA, the CDR3 is TGTGCCAGCAGCTTACTGGCAGTAACGCCCCTCCACTTT.

This rearrangement joins TRBV4-2 to TRBJ2-3; D is undetermined. V lost 6 bases and J lost 1, with 11 bases in between. Germline CDR1 LGHNA, CDR2 YNFKEQ. The CDR3 runs to 14 residues. The CDR3 spells CASRPSRGTDTQYF. The CDR3 DNA reads as TGTGCCAGCAGACCTAGTCGCGGCACAGATACGCAGTATTTT.

Remarks on this clone: One end of the junction varies from germline; a read error may be responsible. The genes are TRBV6-5 and TRBJ1-1, with D unclear. The CDR3 has 13 residues. CDR1 and CDR2 (germline): MNHEY, SVGAGI. The CDR3 bases are TGTGCCAGCAGTCACTCACCAGGTTACGAAGCTTTCTTT. Translating gives CASSHSPGYEAFF.

The V gene is TRBV7-2, the J gene TRBJ2-1; tentative D call: TRBD2 (6 bases). The CDR3 is 16 residues long. Germline CDR1 is SGHTA and CDR2 is FQGNSA. Trimming took off 5 bases at V and 0 bases at J, with 14 bases between the two ends. The DNA for the CDR3 is TGTGCCAGCAGCGTGGGACTGGGAAGCTCCTACAATGAGCAGTTCTTC. This gives the protein CASSVGLGSSYNEQFF.

The chain joins TRBV2 to TRBJ2-5, with TRBD1 matching over 9 bases. The V and J ends lost 6 bases and 5 bases, in that order; junction bases with no gene match: 10. This CDR3 has 15 residues. Germline V CDR1 and CDR2: SNHLY, FYNNEI. The CDR3 region is CASSGGQGNRETQYF. CDR3 coding DNA: TGTGCCAGCAGCGGTGGACAGGGGAATAGGGAGACCCAGTACTTC.

V gene TRBV29-1 combines with J gene TRBJ1-1, with unresolved D. The CDR3 length is 14 residues. CDR1 SQVTM and CDR2 ANQGSEA come from the germline V gene. Trimming cost V 1 base and J 5 bases, with 14 bases left between them. CDR3 in DNA: TGCAGCGTTGAAGTGGGAGGGCGGGGTACTGAAGCTTTCTTT. Residues: CSVEVGGRGTEAFF.

The chain links TRBV10-3 to TRBJ1-2; D uncertain. The germline V gene has CDR1 ENHRY and CDR2 SYGVKD. This CDR3 comprises 13 residues. The V gene lost 4 bases and the J gene lost 2 bases, with 8 bases spanning the gap. The DNA for the CDR3 is TGTGCCATCAGTGCTGGGGAGAACTATGGCTACACCTTC. Its protein product is CAISAGENYGYTF.

This chain joins TRBV11-2 and TRBJ2-2; 9 bases match TRBD2. The V segment lost 0 bases and the J segment 0 bases; nucleotides outside the gene matches: 2. Looked up from germline, CDR1 is SGHAT and CDR2 is FQNNGV. This CDR3 is built from 17 residues. The CDR3 DNA sequence: TGTGCCAGCAGCTTAGACAGACTAGCGGCGAACACCGGGGAGCTGTTTTTT. Its translation: CASSLDRLAANTGELFF.

V usage is TRBV7-6 and J usage is TRBJ2-3; TRBD2 matches at 7 bases. Germline CDR1 SGHVS, CDR2 FNYEAQ. V lost 6 bases and J lost 5; bases outside the gene matches: 14. This CDR3 has 16 amino acids. CDR3 nucleotides: TGTGCCAGCAGTCGGACTAGTCTTCACCAAGGAGATACGCAGTATTTT. Its translation: CASSRTSLHQGDTQYF.

The chain uses TRBV28 and TRBJ2-7; 14 bases fit TRBD2. The J segment lost 4 bases and the V segment lost 6 bases, leaving 11 bases of the junction unmatched. This CDR3 is built from 17 residues. Looked up from germline, CDR1 is MDHEN and CDR2 is SYDVKM. CDR3 DNA: TGTGCCAGCAGCCCGGGCGGGACTAGCGGGAGAATTTACGAGCAGTACTTC. This encodes CASSPGGTSGRIYEQYF. Variable domain in full (rest from reference TRBV28 and TRBJ2-7): DVKVTQSSRYLVKRTGEKVFLECVQDMDHENMFWYRQDPGLGLRLIYFSYDVKMKEKGDIPEGYSVSREKKERFSLILESASTNQTSMYLCASSPGGTSGRIYEQYFGPGTRLTVT.

The rearrangement joins TRBV4-3 to TRBJ2-2; 7 bases map to TRBD2. J lost 5 bases, V lost 6 bases, and 12 bases had no gene match. The CDR3 spans 16 residues. Germline assignment: CDR1 LGHNA and CDR2 YSLEER. The CDR3 region is CASSLEAGPRTGELFF. Here the CDR3 DNA reads TGCGCCAGCAGTCTCGAAGCGGGACCGAGGACCGGGGAGCTGTTTTTT.

The V gene is TRBV14, the J gene TRBJ2-7; no firm D call. The CDR3 has 13 amino acids. V lost 4 bases and J lost 4, with 11 bases in between. CDR1 is SGHDN and CDR2 is FVKESK in the germline V gene. The CDR3 nucleotides are TGTGCCAGCAGCCCAGACTCCGGTTACGAGCAGTACTTC. Amino acids: CASSPDSGYEQYF.

V gene TRBV7-2 combines with J gene TRBJ1-1, with D possibly TRBD1 on 6 matching bases. The CDR3 extends over 14 amino acids. Trimming left V 5 bases short and J 2 bases short, with 12 bases between. Germline V gene data show CDR1 as SGHTA and CDR2 as FQGNSA. The DNA for the CDR3 is TGTGCCAGCAGCCCCGGACAGTCTAACACTGAAGCTTTCTTT. The encoded protein is CASSPGQSNTEAFF.

This chain connects TRBV7-6 to TRBJ2-2, with TRBD1 identical over 8 bases. V shed 6 bases, J shed 4 bases, and the junction held 10 bases outside the gene matches. The CDR3 contains 16 residues. Germline CDR1 is SGHVS and CDR2 is FNYEAQ. CDR3 in amino acids: CASRARVTGATGELFF. The CDR3 DNA reads as TGTGCCAGCAGAGCCCGGGTGACAGGGGCCACCGGGGAGCTGTTTTTT.

The V and J genes are TRBV15 and TRBJ1-5, with D uncertain. The germline V gene has CDR1 LNHNV and CDR2 YYDKDF (reference sequence). The germline V and J ends were trimmed by 0 bases and 0 bases, with 6 bases remaining between them. The CDR3 totals 15 residues. The CDR3 protein is CATSRDFNSNQPQHF. The CDR3 nucleotides are TGTGCCACCAGCAGAGATTTTAATAGCAATCAGCCCCAGCATTTT.

The chain links TRBV4-3 to TRBJ2-1; D may be TRBD2 (6 bases). This CDR3 has 15 residues. CDR1 is LGHNA, CDR2 YSLEER, per germline. V was shortened by 4 bases and J by 3 bases, with 13 bases between the two germline ends. The DNA of the CDR3 is TGCGCCAGCAGCCGAACGGGGGACCTCTACAATGAGCAGTTCTTC. Its protein is CASSRTGDLYNEQFF.

J is TRBJ1-5 and V is TRBV12-5, with D unclear. This CDR3 comprises 13 residues. Trimming left V 1 base short and J 9 bases short, with 10 bases between. The germline V gene encodes CDR1 LGHNT and CDR2 FRNRAP. CDR3 in DNA: TGTGCTAGTGGTTTGGGCGGGGATCTGCCCCAGCATTTT. Its translation is CASGLGGDLPQHF.

The chain recombines TRBV4-1 with TRBJ2-1; tentative D call: TRBD2 (5 bases). The length of the CDR3 is 14 residues. V was clipped by 1 base and J by 8 bases, with 12 bases between them. Per the germline V gene, CDR1 is MGHRA and CDR2 is YSYEKL. CDR3 in amino acids: CASSQAASFDEQFF. CDR3 DNA sequence: TGCGCCAGCAGCCAAGCGGCTAGCTTCGATGAGCAGTTCTTC.